These 32 T cell receptor beta chains share one sample of origin, sequenced in a study of cytomegalovirus exposure and HLA in healthy donors. A multiplex PCR was run with 60 Vbeta primers and 13 Jbeta primers. Repertoires were generated with immunoSEQ multiplex PCR, while TCRdb's copy carries only in-frame clones and drops some. The sample has about 91,000 clones, approximately 86% seen once. The sample was PBMCs. The origin of the receptors is a man in his thirties or forties in good health and CMV-seropositive.

J is TRBJ2-3 and V is TRBV5-1; 7 positions match TRBD1. This CDR3 contains 14 residues. CDR1 is SGHRS, CDR2 YFSETQ, per germline. Losses at the gene ends were 4 bases for V and 2 bases for J; bases not matched to a gene: 4. The CDR3 loop reads CASSIGTATDTQYF. The CDR3 coding sequence is TGCGCCAGCAGCATAGGGACAGCCACAGATACGCAGTATTTT.

V gene TRBV14 combines with J gene TRBJ2-7; 11 bases line up with TRBD2. Germline CDR1 and CDR2: SGHDN and FVKESK. The CDR3 contains 15 residues. The V segment lost 4 bases and the J segment 5 bases; nucleotides outside the gene matches: 7. The CDR3 DNA sequence: TGTGCCAGCAGCCCTTTAGCGGGAGGGCCGAACGAGCAGTACTTC. Amino acid sequence: CASSPLAGGPNEQYF.

The genes are TRBV2 and TRBJ2-2, with D possibly TRBD2 on 5 matching bases. The germline V and J ends were trimmed by 5 bases and 6 bases, with 10 bases remaining between them. Germline assignment: CDR1 SNHLY and CDR2 FYNNEI. There are 13 residues in the CDR3. The CDR3 DNA is TGTGCCAGCAGTTCTCTAGCAGCCGGGGAGCTGTTTTTT. Residues: CASSSLAAGELFF.

This clone was seen a single time. The J gene is TRBJ1-5, the V gene TRBV7-9; the match to TRBD1 covers 9 bases. Germline CDR1 and CDR2: SEHNR and FQNEAQ (reference sequence). The CDR3 has 18 residues. J was trimmed by 6 bases and V by 0 bases; bases with no gene match: 12. CDR3 amino acids: CASSLAGTGTTWGQPQHF. In nucleotides, the CDR3 is TGTGCCAGCAGCTTAGCCGGGACAGGGACGACATGGGGTCAGCCCCAGCATTTT.

This clone appeared a single time. V usage is TRBV5-6 and J usage is TRBJ2-5; D might be TRBD1 (6 bases). V lost 4 bases and J lost 4, with 20 bases in between. The CDR3 is 16 residues long. The germline gives CDR1 SGHDT, CDR2 YYEEEE. The CDR3 region has the DNA TGTGCCAGCAGCAAACTTACAGGGAAAGGGCGAGAGACCCAGTACTTC. It specifies CASSKLTGKGRETQYF. The variable domain in full, completed from reference TRBV5-6 and TRBJ2-5, reads DAGVTQSPTHLIKTRGQQVTLRCSPKSGHDTVSWYQQALGQGPQFIFQYYEEEERQRGNFPDRFSGHQFPNYSSELNVNALLLGDSALYLCASSKLTGKGRETQYFGPGTRLLVL.

This sequence joins TRBV11-3 and TRBJ2-1; perhaps TRBD2 as D (6 bases). V dropped 1 base and J dropped 7 bases, with 8 bases sitting between them. CDR3 length equals 13 residues. Germline assignment: CDR1 SGHNT and CDR2 YENEEA. The CDR3 DNA sequence: TGTGCCAGCAGCTTAGGGGGGGAGAATGAGCAGTTCTTC. It translates to CASSLGGENEQFF.

This clone was picked up one time. This chain joins TRBV4-1 and TRBJ1-1; perhaps TRBD1 as D (5 bases). CDR1 is MGHRA, CDR2 YSYEKL, per germline. CDR3 length equals 18 residues. V shed 2 bases and J shed 1 base, with 20 bases lying between them. The CDR3 spells CASSQLGGIRTGNTEAFF. CDR3 sequence (DNA): TGCGCCAGCAGCCAACTTGGGGGGATTCGGACTGGGAACACTGAAGCTTTCTTT.

The gene calls are TRBV18 and TRBJ2-7; a possible D gene is TRBD1 (5 bases). The CDR3 is 14 amino acids. Trimming left V 6 bases short and J 2 bases short, with 14 bases between. The germline V gene encodes CDR1 KGHSH and CDR2 LQKENI. The CDR3 loop is CASSIGAQTYEQYF. The CDR3 coding sequence is TGTGCCAGCTCTATAGGGGCCCAAACCTACGAGCAGTACTTC.

This rearrangement joins TRBV6-5 to TRBJ2-4; TRBD2 aligns across 12 bases. The CDR3 runs 16 residues. J gave up 9 bases and V 2 bases, and 8 bases lay outside the gene matches. Germline lookup yields CDR1 MNHEY and CDR2 SVGAGI. CDR3 residues: CASSYRPSGRAAIQYF. The CDR3 DNA reads as TGTGCCAGCAGTTACCGTCCTAGCGGGAGGGCCGCCATTCAGTACTTC.

This chain links TRBV4-1 with TRBJ2-7; 9 bases map to TRBD1. The length of the CDR3 is 16 residues. Per germline, CDR1 MGHRA and CDR2 YSYEKL. After removal of 4 bases from V and 2 bases from J, the junction contained 9 bases not matched to a gene. The CDR3, as DNA: TGCGCCAGCAGCCTAGAACCGACAGGGGGGACCTACGAGCAGTACTTC. Amino acid sequence: CASSLEPTGGTYEQYF.

The rearrangement joins TRBV18 to TRBJ2-3; D not resolved. Trimming left V 3 bases short and J 1 base short, with 8 bases between. CDR3 size: 14 residues. Germline V lookup: CDR1 KGHSH, CDR2 LQKENI. The CDR3 coding sequence is TGTGCCAGCTCACCTTCTCCCGGCACAGATACGCAGTATTTT. Protein: CASSPSPGTDTQYF.

The CDR3 spells CASKKAGNYEQYF. The DNA of the CDR3 is TGTGCCAGCAAAAAGGCAGGAAACTACGAGCAGTACTTC. J is TRBJ2-7 and V is TRBV2, with D unresolved. V lost 7 bases and J lost 3, with 13 bases in between. The CDR3 contains 13 residues. Germline CDR1 reads SNHLY; CDR2 reads FYNNEI.

This clone was seen once. This chain joins TRBV9 and TRBJ1-2; a possible D gene is TRBD1 (6 bases). CDR3 length: 15 amino acids. Germline CDR1 SGDLS, CDR2 YYNGEE. V was clipped by 3 bases and J by 4 bases, with 16 bases between them. CDR3 nucleotide sequence: TGTGCCAGCAGCGAGAGGGGGAGGGTCGGCTATGGCTACACCTTC. Amino acid sequence: CASSERGRVGYGYTF.

The chain employs TRBV10-3 and TRBJ1-1; D is ambiguous. This CDR3 has 13 amino acids. Germline loops: CDR1 ENHRY, CDR2 SYGVKD. Trimming cost V 3 bases and J 1 base, with 6 bases left between them. Here the CDR3 reads CAISEHKNTEAFF. CDR3 nucleotide sequence: TGTGCCATCAGTGAACACAAGAACACTGAAGCTTTCTTT.

This sequence joins TRBV13 and TRBJ1-2, with 9 positions matching TRBD1. The CDR3 sequence is 15 residues long. V was clipped by 5 bases and J by 1 base; unmatched bases: 5. CDR1 PRHDT and CDR2 FYEKMQ come from the germline V gene (reference sequence). This CDR3 reads CASSTQGALNYGYTF. In nucleotides, the CDR3 is TGTGCCAGCAGCACACAGGGGGCGCTTAACTATGGCTACACCTTC.

The J gene is TRBJ2-1, the V gene TRBV19, with 7 bases identical to TRBD2. Unmatched junction bases numbered 9, after V lost 3 bases and J lost 1 base. This CDR3 region has 17 residues. CDR1 is LNHDA, CDR2 SQIVND, per germline (reference sequence). The CDR3 reads CASSMDGGRSSYNEQFF. The CDR3 nucleotides are TGTGCCAGTAGTATGGATGGCGGGAGAAGTTCCTACAATGAGCAGTTCTTC.

The chain combines TRBV5-1 with TRBJ1-3, with 7 bases matching TRBD1. The CDR3 covers 18 residues. Germline CDR1 and CDR2: SGHRS and YFSETQ. The V and J ends lost 3 bases and 0 bases, in that order; junction bases with no gene match: 12. CDR3 amino acids: CASSSLGGQLFSGNTIYF. Written as DNA, the CDR3 is TGCGCCAGCAGCTCTTTAGGGGGACAGCTTTTCTCTGGAAACACCATATATTTT.

V gene TRBV6-1 combines with J gene TRBJ1-5, with no clear D. Germline V gene lookup returns CDR1 MNHNS and CDR2 SASEGT. This CDR3 has 15 residues. Trimming shortened V by 6 bases and J by 6 bases, and 18 bases separated the two germline ends. CDR3 residues: CASSPLGGMGQPQHF. Written as DNA, the CDR3 is TGTGCCAGCAGCCCCTTAGGAGGGATGGGTCAGCCCCAGCATTTT.

This clone was found once. CDR3 coding DNA: TGCAGCGTTGAAGACACTACCTCCTACGAGCAGTACTTC. Translation: CSVEDTTSYEQYF. The V call is TRBV29-1, the J call TRBJ2-7; D uncertain. V lost 0 bases and J lost 0, with 6 bases in between. The germline V gene has CDR1 SQVTM and CDR2 ANQGSEA. This CDR3 comprises 13 residues.

CDR3 nucleotides: TGTGCCAGCAGCTTTGCAGGTCCTTACGAGCAGTACTTC. This codes for CASSFAGPYEQYF. The J gene is TRBJ2-7, the V gene TRBV5-4; D unclear. The V gene's germline CDR1 is SGHNT and CDR2 YYREEE (reference sequence). The CDR3 extends over 13 amino acids. V shed 2 bases and J shed 4 bases, with 10 bases lying between them.

This clone is large (0.1 to 1%). This sample includes further DNA sequences coding for the same CDR3. The chain uses TRBV11-2 and TRBJ1-5; D is possibly TRBD1 (6 bases). Germline V CDR1 and CDR2: SGHAT, FQNNGV. The CDR3 spans 16 residues. V was clipped by 3 bases and J by 3 bases, with 15 bases between them. CDR3 coding DNA: TGTGCCAGCAGCTTTGTGGGGGCAGGAGTCAATCAGCCCCAGCATTTT. This codes for CASSFVGAGVNQPQHF.

The rearrangement joins TRBV6-1 to TRBJ2-5; TRBD1 agrees at 9 bases. The CDR3 spans 16 residues. From germline, CDR1 is MNHNS and CDR2 SASEGT. V trimming: 0 bases; J trimming: 1 base; junction bases outside the gene matches: 3. The CDR3 is CASSEATGGFQETQYF. Here the CDR3 DNA reads TGTGCCAGCAGTGAAGCAACAGGGGGCTTCCAAGAGACCCAGTACTTC.

The gene calls are TRBV28 and TRBJ2-7; 8 bases map to TRBD2. From germline, CDR1 is MDHEN and CDR2 SYDVKM. This CDR3 region has 15 residues. Losses at the gene ends were 4 bases for V and 5 bases for J; bases not matched to a gene: 10. The CDR3 region is CASSSPVGGAHEQYF. CDR3 bases: TGTGCCAGCAGTTCCCCTGTCGGGGGGGCCCACGAGCAGTACTTC.

This chain joins TRBV28 and TRBJ1-2; D may be TRBD1 (6 bases). Germline V lookup: CDR1 MDHEN, CDR2 SYDVKM. The ends were cut back, 5 bases at V and 7 bases at J, with 17 bases in the middle. The CDR3 consists of 14 residues. CDR3 bases: TGTGCCAGCAGTCCACAAACAGGGTTAGGTGGCTACACCTTC. Its protein product is CASSPQTGLGGYTF.

This clone was detected once. Given the absence of the conserved phenylalanine or tryptophan at the CDR3 end, a read error is likely. The chain links TRBV28 to TRBJ1-5; 7 positions agree with TRBD1. V lost 7 bases to trimming and J lost 6 bases; unmatched junction nucleotides: 12. Germline assignment: CDR1 MDHEN and CDR2 SYDVKM. This CDR3 is built from 15 residues. CDR3 sequence: CASNAGGWQSQPQHL. CDR3 bases: TGTGCCAGCAATGCAGGGGGATGGCAAAGTCAGCCCCAGCATCTT.

This chain connects TRBV28 to TRBJ1-1; 7 nucleotides match TRBD1. Trimming at V came to 5 bases and at J to 0 bases, leaving 6 bases not matched to a gene. This CDR3 comprises 15 residues. CDR1 and CDR2 from the germline V gene are MDHEN and SYDVKM. CDR3 sequence (DNA): TGTGCCAGCAGTCCGGGACAGCTTCTGAACACTGAAGCTTTCTTT. Protein: CASSPGQLLNTEAFF.

V gene TRBV4-1 combines with J gene TRBJ2-7; 15 positions match TRBD2. The V and J ends lost 3 bases and 5 bases, in that order; junction bases with no gene match: 8. CDR1 is MGHRA, CDR2 YSYEKL, per germline. There are 17 residues in the CDR3. The CDR3 loop reads CASSQPGLAGGWHEQYF. CDR3 coding DNA: TGCGCCAGCAGCCAGCCGGGACTAGCGGGAGGTTGGCACGAGCAGTACTTC.

The chain recombines TRBV15 with TRBJ2-1; TRBD1 matches at 8 bases. Trimming at V came to 0 bases and at J to 9 bases, leaving 7 bases not matched to a gene. Germline V lookup: CDR1 LNHNV, CDR2 YYDKDF (reference sequence). This CDR3 spans 15 amino acids. CDR3 loop: CATSRESATGGEQFF. The CDR3 nucleotides read TGTGCCACCAGCAGAGAATCGGCCACAGGGGGTGAGCAGTTCTTC.

The V and J genes are TRBV7-9 and TRBJ1-1, with no clear D. This CDR3 is 12 amino acids long. Germline CDR1 SEHNR, CDR2 FQNEAQ (reference sequence). V lost 5 bases and J lost 7, with 11 bases in between. DNA of the CDR3: TGTGCCAGCAGCGTGGGAGCAATTGAAGCTTTCTTT. This sequence encodes CASSVGAIEAFF.

J is TRBJ2-7 and V is TRBV15, with 7 nucleotides matching TRBD1. Trimming took 4 bases from V and 2 from J; bases not matched to a gene: 2. This CDR3 is built from 13 residues. The germline CDR1 and CDR2 sequences are LNHNV and YYDKDF (reference sequence). The CDR3 DNA sequence: TGTGCCACCAGCATGACAGGGACCTACGAGCAGTACTTC. Its protein is CATSMTGTYEQYF.

J is TRBJ2-1 and V is TRBV15; D may be TRBD1 (6 bases). This CDR3 has 14 amino acids. Per the germline V gene, CDR1 is LNHNV and CDR2 is YYDKDF (reference sequence). V was pared by 6 bases and J by 0 bases, with 9 bases between. This chain's CDR3 is CATRTGSSYNEQFF. CDR3 coding DNA: TGTGCCACCAGGACAGGAAGCTCCTACAATGAGCAGTTCTTC.

This clone has more than one count but fewer than ten. The chain joins TRBV5-1 to TRBJ2-7; possibly TRBD1 for D (6 bases). V was cut by 4 bases and J by 3 bases, with 14 bases left in between. CDR1 SGHRS and CDR2 YFSETQ come from the germline V gene. This CDR3 is 14 amino acids long. This CDR3 is CASSTTGRYYEQYF. The CDR3 DNA is TGCGCCAGCAGCACGACAGGAAGGTACTACGAGCAGTACTTC. The variable domain in full, completed from reference TRBV5-1 and TRBJ2-7, reads KAGVTQTPRYLIKTRGQQVTLSCSPISGHRSVSWYQQTPGQGLQFLFEYFSETQRNKGNFPGRFSGRQFSNSRSEMNVSTLELGDSALYLCASSTTGRYYEQYFGPGTRLTVT.